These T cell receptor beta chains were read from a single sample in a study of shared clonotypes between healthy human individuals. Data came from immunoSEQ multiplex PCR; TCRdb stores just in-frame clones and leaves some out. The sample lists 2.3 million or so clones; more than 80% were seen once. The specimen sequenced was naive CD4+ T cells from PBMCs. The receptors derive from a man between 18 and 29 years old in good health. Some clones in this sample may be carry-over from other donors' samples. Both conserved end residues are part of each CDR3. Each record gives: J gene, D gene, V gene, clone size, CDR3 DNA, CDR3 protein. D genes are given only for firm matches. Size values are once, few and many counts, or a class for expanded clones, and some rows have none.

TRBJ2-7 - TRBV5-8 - TGTGCCAGCAGCTTGGTGGAATACGAGCAGTACTTC CASSLVEYEQYF
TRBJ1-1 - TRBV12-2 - TGTGCAAGTCGTCACACCCCTTCTGAAGCTTTCTTT CASRHTPSEAFF
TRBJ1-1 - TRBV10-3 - TGTGCCATCAGTGACCACAGTCGGGGGGTGGCTAACACTGAAGCTTTCTTT CAISDHSRGVANTEAFF
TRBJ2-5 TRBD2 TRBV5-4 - TGTGCCAGCAGCCGTATAACTAGCGTTGGGGAGACCCAGTACTTC CASSRITSVGETQYF
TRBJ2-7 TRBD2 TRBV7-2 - TGTGCCAGCAGCTTAGCGGGGACTAGCGGGTTGGGAGAGCAGTACTTC CASSLAGTSGLGEQYF
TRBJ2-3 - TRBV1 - TGCACCAGCAGCCAAGTCTCGGTGAGATGCCCCACAGATACGCAGTATTTT CTSSQVSVRCPTDTQYF
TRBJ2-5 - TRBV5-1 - TGCGCCAGCAGCTTGGAAGGGTTGGGAGAGACCCAGTACTTC CASSLEGLGETQYF
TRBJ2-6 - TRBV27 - TGTGCCAGCAGTCTAAAAGGACAGAGGTTCTCTGGGGCCAACGTCCTGACTTTC CASSLKGQRFSGANVLTF
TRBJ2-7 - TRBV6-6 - TGTGCCCATTCAGAGGGGGGGGACGAGCAGTACTTC CAHSEGGDEQYF
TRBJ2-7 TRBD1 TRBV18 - TGTGCCAGCTCACCACCGACGACAGGGAACGACGAGCAGTACTTC CASSPPTTGNDEQYF
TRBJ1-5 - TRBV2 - TGTGCCAGCAGCGTATCTGGGCAGCCCCAGCATTTT CASSVSGQPQHF
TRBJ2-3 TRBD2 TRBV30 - TGTGCCTGGAGTACCCTAGCGGAGGGGTCCACGCAGTATTTT CAWSTLAEGSTQYF
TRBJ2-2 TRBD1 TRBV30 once TGTGCCTGGAGTGCGCGACCGGGACAGGGTCATTCGAACACCGGGGAGCTGTTTTTT CAWSARPGQGHSNTGELFF
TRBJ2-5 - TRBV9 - TGTGCCAGCAGCGCCCAGGGGATTCCAGGGGAGACCCAGTACTTC CASSAQGIPGETQYF
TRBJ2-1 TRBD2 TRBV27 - TGTGCCAGCAGTGTGGGGAGGGTAGCGGGCCACAATGAGCAGTTCTTC CASSVGRVAGHNEQFF
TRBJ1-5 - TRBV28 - TGTGCCAGCAGTCAAGGAAGGGATCAGCCCCAGCATTTT CASSQGRDQPQHF
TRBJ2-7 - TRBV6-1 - TGTGCCAGCACGGGACCGACTTACGAGCAGTACTTC CASTGPTYEQYF
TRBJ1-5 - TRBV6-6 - TGTGCCAGCAGTTACCGCCAGGCCCGAGGGAATCAGCCCCAGCATTTT CASSYRQARGNQPQHF
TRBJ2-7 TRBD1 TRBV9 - TGTGCCAGCAGCCCCCGGGACAGATACTACGAGCAGTACTTC CASSPRDRYYEQYF
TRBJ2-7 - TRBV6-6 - TGTGCCAGCAGTTACGTGCCCTTGGGATCTTCCTACGAGCAGTACTTC CASSYVPLGSSYEQYF
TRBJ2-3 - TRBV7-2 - TGTGCCAGCAGCGCTCTAGCAAATACCCCAGATACGCAGTATTTT CASSALANTPDTQYF
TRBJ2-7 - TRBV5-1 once TGCGCCAGCAGCATTAAGGGTCCTCCTTCTTACGAGCAGTACTTC CASSIKGPPSYEQYF
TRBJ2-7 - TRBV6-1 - TGTGCCAGCAGTGCCCGCGACTACGAGCAGTACTTC CASSARDYEQYF
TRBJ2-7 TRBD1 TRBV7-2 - TGTGCCAGCAGTCAGGGACAGGGGGCTTCCGAGCAGTACTTC CASSQGQGASEQYF
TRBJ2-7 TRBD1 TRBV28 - TGTGCCAGCACTCAAACAGGGACAGATTACGAGCAGTACTTC CASTQTGTDYEQYF
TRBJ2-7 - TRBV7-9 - TGTGCCAGCAGATCAACCTCGGGGACCAGCGAGCAGTACTTC CASRSTSGTSEQYF
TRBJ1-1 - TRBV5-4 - TGTGCCAGCAGCCCCCGCGGGAGAGGGAACACTGAAGCTTTCTTT CASSPRGRGNTEAFF
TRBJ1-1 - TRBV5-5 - TGTGCCAGCAGCCTAAGGGTGGGGAACACTGAAGCTTTCTTT CASSLRVGNTEAFF
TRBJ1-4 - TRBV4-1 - TGCGCCAGCAGCCACAGCGCAGGGTTTAGTGATGAAAAACTGTTTTTT CASSHSAGFSDEKLFF
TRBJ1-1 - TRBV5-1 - TGCGCCAGCAGCTTGGGGGACACCTACACGAACACTGAAGCTTTCTTT CASSLGDTYTNTEAFF
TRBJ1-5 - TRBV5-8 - TGTGCCAGCAGCTATGGACCCAGTCAGCCCCAGCATTTT CASSYGPSQPQHF
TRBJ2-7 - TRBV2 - TGTGCCAGCAGTGAACAGGGGAAGATTTACGAGCAGTACTTC CASSEQGKIYEQYF
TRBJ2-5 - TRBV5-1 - TGCGCCAGCAGCTTCGGGGACACTCAAGAGACCCAGTACTTC CASSFGDTQETQYF
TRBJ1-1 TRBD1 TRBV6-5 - TGTGCCAGCAGAACCGACAGGGGCCATGAAGCTTTCTTT CASRTDRGHEAFF